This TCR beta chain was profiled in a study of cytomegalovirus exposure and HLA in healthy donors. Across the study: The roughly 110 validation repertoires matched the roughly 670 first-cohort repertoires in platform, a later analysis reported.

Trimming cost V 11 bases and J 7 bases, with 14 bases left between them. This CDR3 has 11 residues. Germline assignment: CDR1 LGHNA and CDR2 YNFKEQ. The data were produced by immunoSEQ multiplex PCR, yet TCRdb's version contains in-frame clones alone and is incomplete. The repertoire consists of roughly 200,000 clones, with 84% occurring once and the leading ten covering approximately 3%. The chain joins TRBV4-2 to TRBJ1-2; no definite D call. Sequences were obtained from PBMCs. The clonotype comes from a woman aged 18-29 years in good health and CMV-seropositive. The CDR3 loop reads CAARYEGGYTF. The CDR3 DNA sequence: TGTGCCGCACGCTATGAGGGTGGCTACACCTTC.